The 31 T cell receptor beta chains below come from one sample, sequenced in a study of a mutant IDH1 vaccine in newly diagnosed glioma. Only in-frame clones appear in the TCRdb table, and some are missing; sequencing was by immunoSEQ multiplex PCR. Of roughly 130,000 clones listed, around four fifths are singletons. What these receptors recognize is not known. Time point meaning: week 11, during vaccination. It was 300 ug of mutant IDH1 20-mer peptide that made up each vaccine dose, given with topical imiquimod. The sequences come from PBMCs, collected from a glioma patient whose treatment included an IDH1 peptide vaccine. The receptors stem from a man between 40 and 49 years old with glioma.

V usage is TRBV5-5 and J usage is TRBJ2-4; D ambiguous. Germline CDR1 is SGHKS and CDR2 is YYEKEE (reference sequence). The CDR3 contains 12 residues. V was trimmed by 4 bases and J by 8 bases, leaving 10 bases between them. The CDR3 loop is CASSRPSHIQYF. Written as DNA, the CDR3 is TGTGCCAGCAGCCGTCCGTCGCACATTCAGTACTTC.

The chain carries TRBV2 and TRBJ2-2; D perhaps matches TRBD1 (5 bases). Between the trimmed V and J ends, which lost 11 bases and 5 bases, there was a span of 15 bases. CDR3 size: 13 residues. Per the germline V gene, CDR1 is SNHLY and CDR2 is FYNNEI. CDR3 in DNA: TGTGCCCTAAAAGGGGCCGGGACCGGGGAGCTGTTTTTT. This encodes CALKGAGTGELFF.

This CDR3 reads CASSFEGIQETQYF. The DNA of the CDR3 is TGCGCCAGCAGCTTCGAGGGGATTCAAGAGACCCAGTACTTC. The chain uses TRBV5-1 and TRBJ2-5; the D gene could be TRBD1 or TRBD2 (5 bases each). This CDR3 is 14 amino acids long. V lost 2 bases to trimming and J lost 2 bases, with 10 bases between them. Looked up from germline, CDR1 is SGHRS and CDR2 is YFSETQ.

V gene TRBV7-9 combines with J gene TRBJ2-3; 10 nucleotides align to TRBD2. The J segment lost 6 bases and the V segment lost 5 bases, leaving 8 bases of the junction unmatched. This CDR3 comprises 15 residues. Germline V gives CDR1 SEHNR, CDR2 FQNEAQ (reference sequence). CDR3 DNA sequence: TGTGCCAGCAGCCCATCTAGCGGGAGTGACGATACGCAGTATTTT. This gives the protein CASSPSSGSDDTQYF.

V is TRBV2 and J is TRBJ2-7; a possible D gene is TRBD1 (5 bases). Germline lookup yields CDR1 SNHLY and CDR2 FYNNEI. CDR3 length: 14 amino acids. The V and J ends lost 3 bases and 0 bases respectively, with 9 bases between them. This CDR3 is CASSEGLGSYEQYF. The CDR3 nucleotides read TGTGCCAGCAGTGAGGGGCTGGGCTCCTACGAGCAGTACTTC.

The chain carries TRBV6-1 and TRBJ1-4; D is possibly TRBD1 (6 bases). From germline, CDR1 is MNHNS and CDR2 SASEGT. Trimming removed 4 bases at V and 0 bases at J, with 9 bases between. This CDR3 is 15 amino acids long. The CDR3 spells CASSGNRATNEKLFF. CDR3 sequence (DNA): TGTGCCAGCAGTGGAAACAGGGCAACTAATGAAAAACTGTTTTTT.

CDR3 in DNA: TGTGCCAGCTCACTAGCGGGGGGCTCCTACAATGAGCAGTTCTTC. It specifies CASSLAGGSYNEQFF. V and J are TRBV18 and TRBJ2-1, with 10 bases lining up with TRBD2. The CDR3 totals 15 residues. Germline V lookup: CDR1 KGHSH, CDR2 LQKENI. The V and J ends lost 4 bases and 0 bases, in that order; junction bases with no gene match: 0.

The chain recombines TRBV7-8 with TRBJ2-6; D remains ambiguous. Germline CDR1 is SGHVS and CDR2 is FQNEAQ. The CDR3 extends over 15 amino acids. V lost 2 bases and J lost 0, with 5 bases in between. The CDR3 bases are TGTGCCAGCAGCTTAATCAGCTCTGGGGCCAACGTCCTGACTTTC. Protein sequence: CASSLISSGANVLTF.

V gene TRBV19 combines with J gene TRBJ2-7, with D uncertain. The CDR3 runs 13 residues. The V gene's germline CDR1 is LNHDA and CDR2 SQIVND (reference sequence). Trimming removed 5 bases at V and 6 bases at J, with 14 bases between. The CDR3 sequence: CASSSTETSEQYF. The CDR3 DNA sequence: TGTGCCAGTAGTTCCACAGAAACAAGCGAGCAGTACTTC.

The CDR3 DNA reads TGTGCCAGCAGCCCCACCCCGGGGGGAGCGGGAGGTTACAATGAGCAGTTCTTC. Protein sequence: CASSPTPGGAGGYNEQFF. The chain joins TRBV7-3 to TRBJ2-1, with 9 bases aligning to TRBD2. Germline CDR1 is SGHTA and CDR2 is FQGTGA. The CDR3 extends over 18 amino acids. The junction had 15 bases not matched to a gene; V was cut back by 5 bases and J by 4 bases.

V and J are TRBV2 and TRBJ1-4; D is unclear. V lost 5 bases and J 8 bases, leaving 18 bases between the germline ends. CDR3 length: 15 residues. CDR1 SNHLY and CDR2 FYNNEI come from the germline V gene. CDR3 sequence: CASSNRRVQGEKLFF. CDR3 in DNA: TGTGCCAGCAGTAATAGGCGGGTTCAAGGGGAAAAACTGTTTTTT.

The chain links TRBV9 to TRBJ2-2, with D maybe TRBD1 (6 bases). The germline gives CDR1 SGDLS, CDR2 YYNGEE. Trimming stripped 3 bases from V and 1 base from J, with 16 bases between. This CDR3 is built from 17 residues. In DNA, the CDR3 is TGTGCCAGCAGCGAGGGAAACAGGGCATTGAACACCGGGGAGCTGTTTTTT. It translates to CASSEGNRALNTGELFF.

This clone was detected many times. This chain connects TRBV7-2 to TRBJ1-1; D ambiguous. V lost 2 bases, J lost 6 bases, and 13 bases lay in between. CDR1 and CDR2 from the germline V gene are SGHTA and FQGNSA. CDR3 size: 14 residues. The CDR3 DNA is TGTGCCAGCAGCTTAACGGCCCACCCCCCTGAAGCTTTCTTT. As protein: CASSLTAHPPEAFF.

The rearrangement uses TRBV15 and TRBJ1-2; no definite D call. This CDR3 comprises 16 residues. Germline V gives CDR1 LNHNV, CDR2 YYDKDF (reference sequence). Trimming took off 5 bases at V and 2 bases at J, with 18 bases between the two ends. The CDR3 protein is CATSPEPGNPNYGYTF. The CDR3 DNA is TGTGCCACCAGCCCAGAACCAGGCAACCCAAACTATGGCTACACCTTC.

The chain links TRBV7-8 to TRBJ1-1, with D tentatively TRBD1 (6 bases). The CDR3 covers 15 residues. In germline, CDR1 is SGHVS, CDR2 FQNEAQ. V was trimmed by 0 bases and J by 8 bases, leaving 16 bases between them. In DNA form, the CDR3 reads TGTGCCAGCAGCTTAGCCGGACAGCTCGGAGGAGAAGCTTTCTTT. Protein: CASSLAGQLGGEAFF.

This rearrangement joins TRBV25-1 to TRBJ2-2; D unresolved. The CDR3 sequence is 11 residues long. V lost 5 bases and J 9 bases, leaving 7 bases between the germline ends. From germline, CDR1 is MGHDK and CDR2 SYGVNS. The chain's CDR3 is CASSKGRELFF. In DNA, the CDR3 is TGTGCCAGCAGTAAGGGCAGGGAGCTGTTTTTT.

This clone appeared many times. In DNA form, the CDR3 reads TGTGCCAGCAGCTTAGAGGCGGGACAAGCCAAAAACATTCAGTACTTC. Translated: CASSLEAGQAKNIQYF. The rearrangement joins TRBV7-2 to TRBJ2-4, with D tentatively TRBD1 or TRBD2 (6 bases each). The germline V and J ends were trimmed by 1 base and 0 bases, with 10 bases remaining between them. The CDR3 has 16 residues. From germline, CDR1 is SGHTA and CDR2 FQGNSA.

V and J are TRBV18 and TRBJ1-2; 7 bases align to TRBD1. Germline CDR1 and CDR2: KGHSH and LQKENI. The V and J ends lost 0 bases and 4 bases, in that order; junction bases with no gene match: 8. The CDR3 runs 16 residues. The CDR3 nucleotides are TGTGCCAGCTCACCACCGGGATCCGACAGGGCCTATGGCTACACCTTC. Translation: CASSPPGSDRAYGYTF.

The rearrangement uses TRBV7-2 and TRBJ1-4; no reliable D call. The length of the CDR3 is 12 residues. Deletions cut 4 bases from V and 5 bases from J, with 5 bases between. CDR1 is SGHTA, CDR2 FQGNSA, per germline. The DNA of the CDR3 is TGTGCCAGCAGCTCCGCAAATGAAAAACTGTTTTTT. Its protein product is CASSSANEKLFF.

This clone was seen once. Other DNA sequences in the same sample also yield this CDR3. The CDR3 bases are TGTGCCAGCTCACCAGGGAGTTACGAGCAGTACTTC. Its protein is CASSPGSYEQYF. The gene calls are TRBV18 and TRBJ2-7; maybe TRBD2 (5 bases). The CDR3 has 12 residues. Looked up from germline, CDR1 is KGHSH and CDR2 is LQKENI. Trimming took 2 bases from V and 4 from J, leaving 6 bases between them.

CDR3 bases: TGTGCCAGCAGTGAACAGGGAGAGACTCCGAGGGGTCGGACGAACACTGAAGCTTTCTTT. This encodes CASSEQGETPRGRTNTEAFF. The gene calls are TRBV6-1 and TRBJ1-1, with D tentatively TRBD1 (5 bases). In germline, CDR1 is MNHNS, CDR2 SASEGT. This CDR3 spans 20 amino acids. The V end lost 2 bases, the J end lost 1 base, and 26 bases lay between the germline ends.

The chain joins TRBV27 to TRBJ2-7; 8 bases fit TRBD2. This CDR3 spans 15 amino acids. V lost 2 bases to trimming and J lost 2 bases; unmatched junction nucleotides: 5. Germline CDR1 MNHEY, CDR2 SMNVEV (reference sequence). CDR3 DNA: TGTGCCAGCAGTTTACTAGCGGGCCTTGCCTACGAGCAGTACTTC. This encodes CASSLLAGLAYEQYF.

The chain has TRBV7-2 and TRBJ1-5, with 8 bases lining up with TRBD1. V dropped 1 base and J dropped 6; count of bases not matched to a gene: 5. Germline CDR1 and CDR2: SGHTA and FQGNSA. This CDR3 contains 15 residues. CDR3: CASSLVSGGGQPQHF. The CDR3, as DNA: TGTGCCAGCAGCTTAGTGTCAGGGGGCGGTCAGCCCCAGCATTTT.

The CDR3 reads CASSFPGYEQFF. Here the CDR3 DNA reads TGTGCCAGCAGCTTCCCTGGGTATGAGCAGTTCTTC. The J gene is TRBJ2-1, the V gene TRBV11-2; D unclear. The CDR3 is 12 amino acids. Trimming cost V 3 bases and J 8 bases, with 8 bases left between them. Germline values: CDR1 SGHAT, CDR2 FQNNGV.

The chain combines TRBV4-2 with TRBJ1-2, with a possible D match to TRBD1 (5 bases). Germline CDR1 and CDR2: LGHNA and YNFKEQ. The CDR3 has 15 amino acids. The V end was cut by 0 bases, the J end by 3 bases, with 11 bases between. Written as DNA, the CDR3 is TGTGCCAGCAGCCAAGATACAGGCTCCTACTATGGCTACACCTTC. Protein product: CASSQDTGSYYGYTF.

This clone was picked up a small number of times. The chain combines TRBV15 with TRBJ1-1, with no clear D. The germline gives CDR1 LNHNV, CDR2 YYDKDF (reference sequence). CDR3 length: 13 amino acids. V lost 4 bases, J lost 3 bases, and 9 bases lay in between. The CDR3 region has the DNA TGTGCCACCAGCAACCTCCTTGACACTGAAGCTTTCTTT. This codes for CATSNLLDTEAFF. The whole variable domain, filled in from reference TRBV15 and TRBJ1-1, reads DAMVIQNPRYQVTQFGKPVTLSCSQTLNHNVMYWYQQKSSQAPKLLFHYYDKDFNNEADTPDNFQSRRPNTSFCFLDIRSPGLGDTAMYLCATSNLLDTEAFFGQGTRLTVV.

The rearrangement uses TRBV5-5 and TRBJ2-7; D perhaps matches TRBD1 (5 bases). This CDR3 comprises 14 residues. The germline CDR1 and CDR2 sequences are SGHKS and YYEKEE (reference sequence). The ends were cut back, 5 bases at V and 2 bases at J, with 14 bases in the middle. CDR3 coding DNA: TGTGCCAGCAGGGTGGGGCAGATTACCTACGAGCAGTACTTC. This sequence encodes CASRVGQITYEQYF.

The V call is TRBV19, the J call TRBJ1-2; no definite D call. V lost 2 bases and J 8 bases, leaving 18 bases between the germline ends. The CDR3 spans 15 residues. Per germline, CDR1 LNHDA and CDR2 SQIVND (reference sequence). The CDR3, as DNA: TGTGCCAGTAGTATACGGTTGGCCAGACCAAACGGCTACACCTTC. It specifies CASSIRLARPNGYTF.

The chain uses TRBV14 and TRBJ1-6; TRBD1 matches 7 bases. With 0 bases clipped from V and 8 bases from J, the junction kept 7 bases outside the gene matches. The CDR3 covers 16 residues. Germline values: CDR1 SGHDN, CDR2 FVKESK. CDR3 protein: CASSQDKTGRYSPLHF. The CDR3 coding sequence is TGTGCCAGCAGCCAAGACAAGACAGGGAGGTATTCACCCCTCCACTTT.

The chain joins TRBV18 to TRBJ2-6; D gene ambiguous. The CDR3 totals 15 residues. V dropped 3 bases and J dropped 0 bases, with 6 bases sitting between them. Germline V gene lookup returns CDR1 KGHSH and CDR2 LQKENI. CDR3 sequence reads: CASSPDISGANVLTF. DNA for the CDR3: TGTGCCAGCTCACCCGACATCTCTGGGGCCAACGTCCTGACTTTC. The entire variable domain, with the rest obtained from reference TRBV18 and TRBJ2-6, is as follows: NAGVMQNPRHLVRRRGQEARLRCSPMKGHSHVYWYRQLPEEGLKFMVYLQKENIIDESGMPKERFSAEFPKEGPSILRIQQVVRGDSAAYFCASSPDISGANVLTFGAGSRLTVL.

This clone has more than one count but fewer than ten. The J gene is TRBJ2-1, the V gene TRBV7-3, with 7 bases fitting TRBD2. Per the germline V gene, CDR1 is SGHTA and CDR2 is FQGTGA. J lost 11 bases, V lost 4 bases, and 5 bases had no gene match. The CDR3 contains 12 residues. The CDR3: CASSSTSAQQFF. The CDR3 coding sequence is TGTGCCAGCAGCTCCACTAGCGCGCAGCAGTTCTTC.